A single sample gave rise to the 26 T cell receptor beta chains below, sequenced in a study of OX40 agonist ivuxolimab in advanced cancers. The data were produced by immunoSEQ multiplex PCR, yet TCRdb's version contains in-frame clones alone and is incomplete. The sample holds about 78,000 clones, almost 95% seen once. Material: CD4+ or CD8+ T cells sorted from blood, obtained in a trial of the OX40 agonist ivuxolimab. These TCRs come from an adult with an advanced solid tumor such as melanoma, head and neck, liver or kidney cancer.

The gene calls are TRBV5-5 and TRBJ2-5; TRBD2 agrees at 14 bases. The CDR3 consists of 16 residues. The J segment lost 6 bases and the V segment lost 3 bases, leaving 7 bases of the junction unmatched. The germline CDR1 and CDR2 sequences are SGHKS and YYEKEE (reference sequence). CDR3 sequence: CASSSPGTSGRKTQYF. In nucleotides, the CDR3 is TGTGCCAGCAGCTCCCCCGGGACTAGCGGGAGAAAGACCCAGTACTTC.

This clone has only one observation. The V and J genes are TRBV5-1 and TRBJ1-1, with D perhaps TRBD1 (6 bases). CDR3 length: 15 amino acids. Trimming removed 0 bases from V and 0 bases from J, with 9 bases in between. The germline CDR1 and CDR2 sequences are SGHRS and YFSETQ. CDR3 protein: CASSLGTVLNTEAFF. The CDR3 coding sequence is TGCGCCAGCAGCTTGGGGACAGTTTTGAACACTGAAGCTTTCTTT. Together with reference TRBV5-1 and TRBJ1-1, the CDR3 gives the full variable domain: KAGVTQTPRYLIKTRGQQVTLSCSPISGHRSVSWYQQTPGQGLQFLFEYFSETQRNKGNFPGRFSGRQFSNSRSEMNVSTLELGDSALYLCASSLGTVLNTEAFFGQGTRLTVV.

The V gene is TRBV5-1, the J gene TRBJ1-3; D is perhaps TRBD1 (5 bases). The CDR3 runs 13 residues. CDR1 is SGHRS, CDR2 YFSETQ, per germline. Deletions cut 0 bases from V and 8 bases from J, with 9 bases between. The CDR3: CASSLGGIDTIYF. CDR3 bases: TGCGCCAGCAGCTTGGGGGGGATCGACACCATATATTTT.

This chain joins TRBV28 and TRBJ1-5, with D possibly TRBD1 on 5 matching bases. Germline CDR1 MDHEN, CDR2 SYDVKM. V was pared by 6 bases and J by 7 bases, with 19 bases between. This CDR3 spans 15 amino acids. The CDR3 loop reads CASRAGAFYPQPQHF. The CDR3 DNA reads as TGTGCCAGCAGAGCCGGGGCCTTCTACCCACAGCCCCAGCATTTT.

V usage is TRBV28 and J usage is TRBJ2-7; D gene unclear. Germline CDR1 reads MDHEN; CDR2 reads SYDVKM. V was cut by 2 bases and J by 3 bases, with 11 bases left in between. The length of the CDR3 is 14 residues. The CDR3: CASSLTQKNYEQYF. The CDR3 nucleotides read TGTGCCAGCAGTTTAACCCAGAAGAACTACGAGCAGTACTTC.

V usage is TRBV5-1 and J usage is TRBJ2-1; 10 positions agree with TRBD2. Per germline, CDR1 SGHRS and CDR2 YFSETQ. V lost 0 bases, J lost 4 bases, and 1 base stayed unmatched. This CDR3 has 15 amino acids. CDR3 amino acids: CASSLGSGRYNEQFF. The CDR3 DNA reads TGCGCCAGCAGCTTGGGTAGCGGGAGGTACAATGAGCAGTTCTTC.

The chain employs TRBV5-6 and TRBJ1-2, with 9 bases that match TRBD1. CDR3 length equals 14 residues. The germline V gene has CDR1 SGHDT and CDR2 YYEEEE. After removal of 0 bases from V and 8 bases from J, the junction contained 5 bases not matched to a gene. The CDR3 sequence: CASSLGDRVGGYTF. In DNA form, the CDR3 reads TGTGCCAGCAGCTTGGGGGACAGGGTGGGAGGCTACACCTTC.

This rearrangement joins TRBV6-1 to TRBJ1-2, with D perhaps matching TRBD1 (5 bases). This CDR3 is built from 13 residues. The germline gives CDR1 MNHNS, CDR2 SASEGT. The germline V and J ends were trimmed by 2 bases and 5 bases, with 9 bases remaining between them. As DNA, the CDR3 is TGTGCCAGCAGTGAAATGGGACCTTATGGCTACACCTTC. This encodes CASSEMGPYGYTF.

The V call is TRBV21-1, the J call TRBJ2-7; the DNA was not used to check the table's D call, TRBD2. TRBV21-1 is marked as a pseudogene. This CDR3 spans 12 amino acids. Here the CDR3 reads CASSKSAYEQYF. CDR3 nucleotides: TGTGCCAGCAGCAAATCCGCCTACGAGCAGTACTTC.

CDR3: CAWDKGQLGETQYF. CDR3 bases: TGTGCCTGGGACAAGGGACAGTTAGGAGAGACCCAGTACTTC. V usage is TRBV30 and J usage is TRBJ2-5; 7 positions agree with TRBD1. Germline-derived CDR1 and CDR2 are GTSNPN and SVGIG (reference sequence). Trimming took 5 bases from V and 4 from J; bases not matched to a gene: 10. The CDR3 consists of 14 residues.

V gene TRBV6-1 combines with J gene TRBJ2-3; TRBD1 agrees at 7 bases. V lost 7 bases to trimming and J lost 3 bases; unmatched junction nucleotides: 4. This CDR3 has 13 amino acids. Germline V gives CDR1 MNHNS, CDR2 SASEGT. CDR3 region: CASTLDRTDTQYF. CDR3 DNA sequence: TGTGCCAGCACCCTGGACAGGACAGATACGCAGTATTTT.

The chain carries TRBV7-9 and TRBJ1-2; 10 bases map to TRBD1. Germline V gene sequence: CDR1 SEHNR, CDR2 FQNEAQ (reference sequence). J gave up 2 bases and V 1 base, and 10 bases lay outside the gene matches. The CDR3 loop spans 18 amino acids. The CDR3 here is CASSLDPGQGPQNYGYTF. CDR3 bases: TGTGCCAGCAGCTTAGACCCGGGACAGGGGCCCCAAAACTATGGCTACACCTTC.

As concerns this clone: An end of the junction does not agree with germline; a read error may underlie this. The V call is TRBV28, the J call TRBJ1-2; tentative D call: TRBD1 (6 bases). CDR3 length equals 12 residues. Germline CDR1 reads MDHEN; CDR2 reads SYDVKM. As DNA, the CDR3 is TGTACCAGCAGTTTCTCTAACAGGGACTACACCTTC. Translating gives CTSSFSNRDYTF.

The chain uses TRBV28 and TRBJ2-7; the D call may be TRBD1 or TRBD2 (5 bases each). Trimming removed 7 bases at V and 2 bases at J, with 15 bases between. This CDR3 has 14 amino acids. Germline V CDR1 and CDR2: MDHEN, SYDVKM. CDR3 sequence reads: CASNPGTRAYEQYF. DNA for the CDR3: TGTGCCAGCAATCCGGGGACCAGAGCCTACGAGCAGTACTTC. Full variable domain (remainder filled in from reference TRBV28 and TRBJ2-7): DVKVTQSSRYLVKRTGEKVFLECVQDMDHENMFWYRQDPGLGLRLIYFSYDVKMKEKGDIPEGYSVSREKKERFSLILESASTNQTSMYLCASNPGTRAYEQYFGPGTRLTVT.

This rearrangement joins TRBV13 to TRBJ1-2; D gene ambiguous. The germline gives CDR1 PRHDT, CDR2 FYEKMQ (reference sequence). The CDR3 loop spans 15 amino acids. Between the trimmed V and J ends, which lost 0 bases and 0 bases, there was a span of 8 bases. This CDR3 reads CASSLGPQTNYGYTF. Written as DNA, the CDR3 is TGTGCCAGCAGCTTAGGTCCTCAGACTAACTATGGCTACACCTTC. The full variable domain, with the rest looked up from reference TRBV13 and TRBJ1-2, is AAGVIQSPRHLIKEKRETATLKCYPIPRHDTVYWYQQGPGQDPQFLISFYEKMQSDKGSIPDRFSAQQFSDYHSELNMSSLELGDSALYFCASSLGPQTNYGYTFGSGTRLTVV.

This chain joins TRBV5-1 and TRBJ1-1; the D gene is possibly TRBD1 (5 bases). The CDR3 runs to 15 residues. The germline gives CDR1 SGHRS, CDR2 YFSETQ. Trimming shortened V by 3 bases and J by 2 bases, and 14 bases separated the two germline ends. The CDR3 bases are TGCGCCAGCAGCTGGGGGATGACAGATAACACTGAAGCTTTCTTT. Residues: CASSWGMTDNTEAFF.

CDR3 in amino acids: CASIIKQQTGPNEKLFF. In nucleotides, the CDR3 is TGTGCCAGCATCATAAAACAGCAGACAGGGCCTAATGAAAAACTGTTTTTT. The J gene is TRBJ1-4, the V gene TRBV7-9, with 7 bases lining up with TRBD1. This CDR3 has 17 residues. V lost 7 bases and J lost 3; bases outside the gene matches: 14. Germline V gene lookup returns CDR1 SEHNR and CDR2 FQNEAQ (reference sequence). Full variable domain (missing parts from reference TRBV7-9 and TRBJ1-4): DTGVSQNPRHKITKRGQNVTFRCDPISEHNRLYWYRQTLGQGPEFLTYFQNEAQLEKSRLLSDRFSAERPKGSFSTLEIQRTEQGDSAMYLCASIIKQQTGPNEKLFFGSGTQLSVL.

The CDR3 DNA follows: TGTGCCAGCAGTGACGCGGCAGCCTATGGCTACACCTTC. The encoded protein is CASSDAAAYGYTF. This chain connects TRBV2 to TRBJ1-2; unclear D gene. Germline V gives CDR1 SNHLY, CDR2 FYNNEI. The CDR3 loop spans 13 amino acids. Trimming removed 3 bases at V and 4 bases at J, with 9 bases between.

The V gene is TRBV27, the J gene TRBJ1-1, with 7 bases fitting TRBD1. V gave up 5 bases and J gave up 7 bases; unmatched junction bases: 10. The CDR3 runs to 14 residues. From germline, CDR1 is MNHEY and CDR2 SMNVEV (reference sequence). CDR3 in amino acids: CASSPNTGQLEAFF. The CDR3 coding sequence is TGTGCCAGCAGTCCTAATACGGGACAGCTTGAAGCTTTCTTT.

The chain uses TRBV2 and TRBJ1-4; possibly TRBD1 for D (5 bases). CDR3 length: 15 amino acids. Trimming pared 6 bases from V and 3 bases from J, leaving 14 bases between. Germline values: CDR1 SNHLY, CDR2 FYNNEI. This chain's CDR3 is CASRPFGQPNEKLFF. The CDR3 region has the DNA TGTGCCAGCAGGCCTTTTGGACAACCTAATGAAAAACTGTTTTTT.

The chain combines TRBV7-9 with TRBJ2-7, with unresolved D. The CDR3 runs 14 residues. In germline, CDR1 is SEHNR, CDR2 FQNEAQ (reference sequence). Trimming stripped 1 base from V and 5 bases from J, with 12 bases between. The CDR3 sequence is CASSLERGWDEQYF. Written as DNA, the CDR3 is TGTGCCAGCAGCTTAGAACGTGGATGGGACGAGCAGTACTTC.

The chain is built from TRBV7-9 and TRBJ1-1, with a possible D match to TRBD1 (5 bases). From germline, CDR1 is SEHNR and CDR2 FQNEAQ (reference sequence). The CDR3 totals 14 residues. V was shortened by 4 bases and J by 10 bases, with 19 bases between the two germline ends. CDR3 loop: CASSSPLAGGTAFF. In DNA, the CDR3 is TGTGCCAGCAGCTCACCCCTGGCCGGGGGTACAGCTTTCTTT. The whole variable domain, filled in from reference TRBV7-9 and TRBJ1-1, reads DTGVSQNPRHKITKRGQNVTFRCDPISEHNRLYWYRQTLGQGPEFLTYFQNEAQLEKSRLLSDRFSAERPKGSFSTLEIQRTEQGDSAMYLCASSSPLAGGTAFFGQGTRLTVV.

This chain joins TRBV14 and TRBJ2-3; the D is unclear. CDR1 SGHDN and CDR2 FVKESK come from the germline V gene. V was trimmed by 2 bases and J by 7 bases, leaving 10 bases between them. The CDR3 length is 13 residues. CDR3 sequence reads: CASSQLDGNTQYF. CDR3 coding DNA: TGTGCCAGCAGCCAACTCGATGGTAATACGCAGTATTTT.

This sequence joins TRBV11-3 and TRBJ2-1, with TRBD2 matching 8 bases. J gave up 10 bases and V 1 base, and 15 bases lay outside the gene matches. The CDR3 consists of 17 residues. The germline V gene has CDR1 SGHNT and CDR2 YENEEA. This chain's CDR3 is CASSLGPGSGGPVEQFF. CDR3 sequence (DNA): TGTGCCAGCAGCTTAGGCCCAGGAAGCGGGGGTCCGGTGGAGCAGTTCTTC.

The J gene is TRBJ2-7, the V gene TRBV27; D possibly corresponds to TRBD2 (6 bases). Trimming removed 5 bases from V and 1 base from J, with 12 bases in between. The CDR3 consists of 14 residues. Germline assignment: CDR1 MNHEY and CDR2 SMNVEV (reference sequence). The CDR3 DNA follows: TGTGCCAGCAGTCCGGCGACTAGGTCCTACGAGCAGTACTTC. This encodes CASSPATRSYEQYF.

CDR3 amino acids: CASTPGTGVPSNYGYTF. The CDR3 DNA reads TGCGCCAGCACCCCTGGGACAGGGGTGCCCTCCAACTATGGCTACACCTTC. This chain links TRBV4-1 with TRBJ1-2, with 10 bases identical to TRBD1. Germline CDR1 reads MGHRA; CDR2 reads YSYEKL. J was trimmed by 2 bases and V by 7 bases; bases with no gene match: 13. The CDR3 spans 17 residues.